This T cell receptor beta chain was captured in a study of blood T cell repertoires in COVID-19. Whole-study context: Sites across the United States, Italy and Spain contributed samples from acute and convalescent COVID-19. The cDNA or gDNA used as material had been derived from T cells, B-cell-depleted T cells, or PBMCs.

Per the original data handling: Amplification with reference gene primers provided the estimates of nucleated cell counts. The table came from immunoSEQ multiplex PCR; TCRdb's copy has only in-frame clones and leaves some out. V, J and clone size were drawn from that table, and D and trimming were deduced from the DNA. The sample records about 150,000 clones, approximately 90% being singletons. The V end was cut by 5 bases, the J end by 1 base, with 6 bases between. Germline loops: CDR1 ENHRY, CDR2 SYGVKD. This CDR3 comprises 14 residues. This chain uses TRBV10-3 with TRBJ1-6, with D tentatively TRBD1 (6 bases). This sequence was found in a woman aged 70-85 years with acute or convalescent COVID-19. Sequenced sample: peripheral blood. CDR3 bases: TGTGCCATCAGTACAGGGTCCTATAATTCACCCCTCCACTTT. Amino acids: CAISTGSYNSPLHF.